These 21 T cell receptor beta chains share one sample of origin, sequenced in a study of blood T cell repertoires in COVID-19. Clones were sequenced by immunoSEQ multiplex PCR, and TCRdb holds only the in-frame ones, with some missing. The table includes around 250,000 clones, approximately 86% detected once. The sequenced sample consisted of peripheral blood. Receptor source: a woman in her 70s with active or convalescent COVID-19.

This chain links TRBV6-5 with TRBJ2-7; 7 nucleotides align to TRBD1. V trimming: 0 bases; J trimming: 7 bases; junction bases outside the gene matches: 9. This CDR3 contains 15 residues. In germline, CDR1 is MNHEY, CDR2 SVGAGI. CDR3 sequence: CASSYSRRGLREQYF. The CDR3 DNA follows: TGTGCCAGCAGTTACTCCAGAAGGGGGCTGCGGGAGCAGTACTTC.

The CDR3 sequence is CASSAYAGRTTEAFF. The CDR3 DNA follows: TGTGCCAGTAGTGCGTACGCCGGGAGAACCACTGAAGCTTTCTTT. The chain links TRBV19 to TRBJ1-1, with D hard to call. Per the germline V gene, CDR1 is LNHDA and CDR2 is SQIVND (reference sequence). There are 15 residues in the CDR3. V dropped 5 bases and J dropped 4 bases, with 17 bases sitting between them. The entire variable domain, with the rest obtained from reference TRBV19 and TRBJ1-1, is as follows: DGGITQSPKYLFRKEGQNVTLSCEQNLNHDAMYWYRQDPGQGLRLIYYSQIVNDFQKGDIAEGYSVSREKKESFPLTVTSAQKNPTAFYLCASSAYAGRTTEAFFGQGTRLTVV.

V is TRBV24-1 and J is TRBJ1-2; D might be TRBD1 (6 bases). V was pared by 4 bases and J by 0 bases, with 11 bases between. This CDR3 contains 15 residues. Germline V gives CDR1 KGHDR, CDR2 SFDVKD. CDR3 in amino acids: CATSDGNRANYGYTF. CDR3 sequence (DNA): TGTGCCACCAGTGACGGAAACAGGGCTAACTATGGCTACACCTTC.

V is TRBV24-1 and J is TRBJ2-3; 9 bases are a match to TRBD1. The V gene's germline CDR1 is KGHDR and CDR2 SFDVKD. V dropped 7 bases and J dropped 1; count of bases not matched to a gene: 8. This CDR3 is 16 amino acids long. CDR3 sequence: CATSPVTGGGTDTQYF. The CDR3 nucleotides are TGTGCCACCAGCCCCGTCACAGGGGGCGGCACAGATACGCAGTATTTT.

This chain uses TRBV4-1 with TRBJ2-1, with TRBD1 matching 8 bases. The CDR3 is made up of 14 amino acids. V lost 6 bases, J lost 5 bases, and 6 bases stayed unmatched. Per the germline V gene, CDR1 is MGHRA and CDR2 is YSYEKL. The CDR3 loop reads CASRDRVTDNEQFF. The CDR3 bases are TGCGCCAGCAGGGACAGGGTAACGGACAATGAGCAGTTCTTC.

Only one count was recorded for this clone. V and J are TRBV18 and TRBJ1-2; D not certain. Germline assignment: CDR1 KGHSH and CDR2 LQKENI. Trimming removed 2 bases from V and 2 bases from J, with 3 bases in between. The CDR3 has 12 amino acids. Written as DNA, the CDR3 is TGTGCCAGCTCACCAGTAAACTATGGCTACACCTTC. It codes for CASSPVNYGYTF.

CDR3 in amino acids: CASSHSGGEEETQYF. In nucleotides, the CDR3 is TGTGCCAGCAGCCATAGCGGGGGGGAAGAAGAGACCCAGTACTTC. This sequence joins TRBV3-1 (or the pseudogene TRBV3-2) and TRBJ2-5; 11 positions match TRBD2. Germline CDR1 is LGHDT and CDR2 is YNNKEL (reference sequence). V shed 3 bases and J 3 bases; nucleotides not matched to a gene: 3. The CDR3 totals 15 residues.

J is TRBJ1-6 and V is TRBV5-6, with TRBD1 as a possible D gene (5 bases). Between the trimmed V and J ends, which lost 4 bases and 7 bases, there was a span of 9 bases. From germline, CDR1 is SGHDT and CDR2 YYEEEE. This CDR3 comprises 13 residues. In DNA form, the CDR3 reads TGTGCCAGCAGCGCACGACAGAATTCACCCCTCCACTTT. Protein: CASSARQNSPLHF. Full variable domain (missing parts from reference TRBV5-6 and TRBJ1-6): DAGVTQSPTHLIKTRGQQVTLRCSPKSGHDTVSWYQQALGQGPQFIFQYYEEEERQRGNFPDRFSGHQFPNYSSELNVNALLLGDSALYLCASSARQNSPLHFGNGTRLTVT.

V usage is TRBV18 and J usage is TRBJ2-7; 9 nucleotides match TRBD1. Germline lookup yields CDR1 KGHSH and CDR2 LQKENI. The CDR3 has 12 residues. J lost 9 bases, V lost 5 bases, and 5 bases had no gene match. In DNA form, the CDR3 reads TGTGCCAGCTCAAATACAGGGGGCGGGCAGTACTTC. It translates to CASSNTGGGQYF. Based on the CDR3 plus reference TRBV18 and TRBJ2-7, the full variable domain is NAGVMQNPRHLVRRRGQEARLRCSPMKGHSHVYWYRQLPEEGLKFMVYLQKENIIDESGMPKERFSAEFPKEGPSILRIQQVVRGDSAAYFCASSNTGGGQYFGPGTRLTVT.

This chain connects TRBV6-5 to TRBJ2-7, with 9 bases fitting TRBD1. Germline V lookup: CDR1 MNHEY, CDR2 SVGAGI. V shed 2 bases and J 0 bases; nucleotides not matched to a gene: 2. There are 15 residues in the CDR3. CDR3 coding DNA: TGTGCCAGCAGTTACAAGGACAGGGGCTCCTACGAGCAGTACTTC. Protein sequence: CASSYKDRGSYEQYF.

The DNA of the CDR3 is TGTGCCAGCAGCCAAGTCTCAGGGGGCAAGGGCGATGAGCAGTTCTTC. It encodes CASSQVSGGKGDEQFF. This chain uses TRBV4-2 with TRBJ2-1; TRBD1 agrees at 8 bases. The V gene end was trimmed by 1 base and the J gene end by 8 bases; junction bases not matched to a gene: 10. Germline CDR1 LGHNA, CDR2 YNFKEQ. There are 16 residues in the CDR3.

The rearrangement links TRBV4-3 to TRBJ2-7; 7 positions agree with TRBD2. Germline V gene lookup returns CDR1 LGHNA and CDR2 YSLEER. The CDR3 runs 15 residues. The V segment lost 0 bases and the J segment 3 bases; nucleotides outside the gene matches: 5. Written as DNA, the CDR3 is TGCGCCAGCAGCCAAGAAATCGGACTAGACTACGAGCAGTACTTC. Its protein is CASSQEIGLDYEQYF.

The V call is TRBV9, the J call TRBJ1-6, with D unresolved. The CDR3 runs to 14 residues. The ends were cut back, 0 bases at V and 4 bases at J, with 5 bases in the middle. Germline V gene sequence: CDR1 SGDLS, CDR2 YYNGEE. CDR3 in DNA: TGTGCCAGCAGCGTAGACGGTTATAATTCACCCCTCCACTTT. This codes for CASSVDGYNSPLHF.

V is TRBV19 and J is TRBJ1-5; the D is unclear. The germline V gene encodes CDR1 LNHDA and CDR2 SQIVND (reference sequence). The V end lost 3 bases, the J end lost 7 bases, and 10 bases lay between the germline ends. CDR3 length: 13 amino acids. The chain's CDR3 is CASSMTGEQPQHF. For the CDR3, the DNA is TGTGCCAGTAGTATGACCGGGGAACAGCCCCAGCATTTT.

This rearrangement joins TRBV10-3 to TRBJ2-7; a possible D gene is TRBD2 (5 bases). Germline CDR1 reads ENHRY; CDR2 reads SYGVKD. Trimming removed 3 bases from V and 6 bases from J, with 24 bases in between. CDR3 size: 17 residues. CDR3 nucleotides: TGTGCCATCAGTGATAGGTCGAGGGCTCCGATCCCTATCGAGCAGTACTTC. It translates to CAISDRSRAPIPIEQYF.

The sample holds one count of this clone. This chain uses TRBV11-2 with TRBJ1-1; 9 bases map to TRBD1. The CDR3 is 13 amino acids. V lost 5 bases and J lost 12; bases outside the gene matches: 10. CDR1 and CDR2 (germline): SGHAT, FQNNGV. The CDR3 protein is CASSPRGQGKTFF. The CDR3 region has the DNA TGTGCCAGCAGCCCGAGGGGACAGGGAAAAACTTTCTTT.

The chain is built from TRBV5-1 and TRBJ2-3, with TRBD1 identical over 8 bases. CDR3 size: 14 residues. Germline loops: CDR1 SGHRS, CDR2 YFSETQ. With V trimmed by 5 bases and J by 4 bases, 6 bases remained unmatched. The DNA of the CDR3 is TGCGCCAGCAGAGTAACAGGGGGTTCAGATACGCAGTATTTT. This sequence encodes CASRVTGGSDTQYF.

V and J are TRBV2 and TRBJ2-6; weak D call: TRBD2 (6 bases). This CDR3 contains 14 residues. V dropped 3 bases and J dropped 4 bases, with 7 bases sitting between them. Germline V CDR1 and CDR2: SNHLY, FYNNEI. The CDR3 nucleotides are TGTGCCAGCAGTGATGGAGGGGGGGCCAACGTCCTGACTTTC. Translating it yields CASSDGGGANVLTF. Full variable domain (rest looked up from reference TRBV2 and TRBJ2-6): EPEVTQTPSHQVTQMGQEVILRCVPISNHLYFYWYRQILGQKVEFLVSFYNNEISEKSEIFDDQFSVERPDGSNFTLKIRSTKLEDSAMYFCASSDGGGANVLTFGAGSRLTVL.

The V gene is TRBV6-5, the J gene TRBJ1-3; D unresolved. The V and J ends lost 4 bases and 4 bases respectively, with 11 bases between them. Germline assignment: CDR1 MNHEY and CDR2 SVGAGI. This CDR3 has 14 amino acids. The CDR3 protein is CASSSAPGGNTIYF. CDR3 in DNA: TGTGCCAGCAGTTCCGCCCCGGGAGGAAACACCATATATTTT.

The J gene is TRBJ1-6, the V gene TRBV27, with D possibly being TRBD1 (6 bases). Trimming left V 6 bases short and J 1 base short, with 16 bases between. The CDR3 length is 17 residues. CDR1 is MNHEY, CDR2 SMNVEV, per germline (reference sequence). The CDR3 DNA reads as TGTGCCAGCAGCGAGAATCAGGGGTTTTCCTATAATTCACCCCTCCACTTT. Translation gives CASSENQGFSYNSPLHF.

This sequence joins TRBV9 and TRBJ1-1; possible D gene TRBD1, 6 bases. V was shortened by 0 bases and J by 6 bases, with 15 bases between the two germline ends. The CDR3 is 15 amino acids. CDR1 is SGDLS, CDR2 YYNGEE, per germline. DNA of the CDR3: TGTGCCAGCAGCGTAGTGGGCACAGGGTACGCTGAAGCTTTCTTT. It is translated as CASSVVGTGYAEAFF. The whole variable domain, filled in from reference TRBV9 and TRBJ1-1, reads DSGVTQTPKHLITATGQRVTLRCSPRSGDLSVYWYQQSLDQGLQFLIQYYNGEERAKGNILERFSAQQFPDLHSELNLSSLELGDSALYFCASSVVGTGYAEAFFGQGTRLTVV.